These 5 T cell receptor beta chains originate from one sample sequenced in a study of T cells after posttransplantation cyclophosphamide. This table comes from immunoSEQ multiplex PCR, and its TCRdb copy is limited to in-frame clones, with some not included. The sample contains 20,000 to 30,000 clones, none of them singletons. The sample comprised PBMCs. The receptors were sampled from a woman aged 45 to 65 in good health, CMV-negative, and a related stem cell transplant donor.

In its sample, this clone was seen many times. In nucleotides, the CDR3 is TGTGCCAGCAGCTTGGGGGGGGCTGGAAACACCATATATTTT. It encodes CASSLGGAGNTIYF. This chain joins TRBV5-6 and TRBJ1-3; D may be TRBD1 (5 bases). The CDR3 has 14 amino acids. V was trimmed by 0 bases and J by 2 bases, leaving 6 bases between them. CDR1 and CDR2 (germline): SGHDT, YYEEEE.

The table lists this clone with a few counts. A much more abundant neighbour one base away suggests this may be a read error. Within the sample, other DNA sequences also encode this same CDR3. This chain links TRBV19 with TRBJ2-7; D may be TRBD2 (6 bases). CDR1 and CDR2 (germline): LNHDA, SQIVND (reference sequence). Trimming took 8 bases from V and 7 from J, leaving 24 bases between them. CDR3 length: 15 amino acids. The CDR3 sequence: CASPGTQKLSYEQYF. Here the CDR3 DNA reads TGTGCCAGTCCCGGGACTCAAAAGTTGAGCTATGAGCAGTACTTC.

This clone was counted between two and nine times. V gene TRBV18 combines with J gene TRBJ2-1, with TRBD2 matching over 7 bases. Trimming cost V 2 bases and J 6 bases; bases outside gene matches: 7. CDR1 is KGHSH and CDR2 is LQKENI in the germline V gene. This CDR3 has 15 amino acids. The CDR3 coding sequence is TGTGCCAGCTCACCAGGGCTAGCGGAATTCAATGAGCAGTTCTTC. Its protein is CASSPGLAEFNEQFF.

This clone was observed many times. V gene TRBV20-1 combines with J gene TRBJ2-5; D unclear. The CDR3 sequence is 10 residues long. Deletions cut 3 bases from V and 5 bases from J, with 4 bases between. Germline loops: CDR1 DFQATT, CDR2 SNEGSKA (reference sequence). CDR3 DNA: TGCAGTGCTAGTCTGGAGACCCAGTACTTC. It codes for CSASLETQYF.

The table lists this clone with many counts. The V and J genes are TRBV6-5 and TRBJ1-2, with 8 bases lining up with TRBD1. This CDR3 contains 14 residues. Unmatched junction bases numbered 5, after V lost 4 bases and J lost 4 bases. CDR1 is MNHEY, CDR2 SVGAGI, per germline. CDR3 bases: TGTGCCAGCAGTTCCCGGACAGGGACCTATGGCTACACCTTC. Encoded protein: CASSSRTGTYGYTF.